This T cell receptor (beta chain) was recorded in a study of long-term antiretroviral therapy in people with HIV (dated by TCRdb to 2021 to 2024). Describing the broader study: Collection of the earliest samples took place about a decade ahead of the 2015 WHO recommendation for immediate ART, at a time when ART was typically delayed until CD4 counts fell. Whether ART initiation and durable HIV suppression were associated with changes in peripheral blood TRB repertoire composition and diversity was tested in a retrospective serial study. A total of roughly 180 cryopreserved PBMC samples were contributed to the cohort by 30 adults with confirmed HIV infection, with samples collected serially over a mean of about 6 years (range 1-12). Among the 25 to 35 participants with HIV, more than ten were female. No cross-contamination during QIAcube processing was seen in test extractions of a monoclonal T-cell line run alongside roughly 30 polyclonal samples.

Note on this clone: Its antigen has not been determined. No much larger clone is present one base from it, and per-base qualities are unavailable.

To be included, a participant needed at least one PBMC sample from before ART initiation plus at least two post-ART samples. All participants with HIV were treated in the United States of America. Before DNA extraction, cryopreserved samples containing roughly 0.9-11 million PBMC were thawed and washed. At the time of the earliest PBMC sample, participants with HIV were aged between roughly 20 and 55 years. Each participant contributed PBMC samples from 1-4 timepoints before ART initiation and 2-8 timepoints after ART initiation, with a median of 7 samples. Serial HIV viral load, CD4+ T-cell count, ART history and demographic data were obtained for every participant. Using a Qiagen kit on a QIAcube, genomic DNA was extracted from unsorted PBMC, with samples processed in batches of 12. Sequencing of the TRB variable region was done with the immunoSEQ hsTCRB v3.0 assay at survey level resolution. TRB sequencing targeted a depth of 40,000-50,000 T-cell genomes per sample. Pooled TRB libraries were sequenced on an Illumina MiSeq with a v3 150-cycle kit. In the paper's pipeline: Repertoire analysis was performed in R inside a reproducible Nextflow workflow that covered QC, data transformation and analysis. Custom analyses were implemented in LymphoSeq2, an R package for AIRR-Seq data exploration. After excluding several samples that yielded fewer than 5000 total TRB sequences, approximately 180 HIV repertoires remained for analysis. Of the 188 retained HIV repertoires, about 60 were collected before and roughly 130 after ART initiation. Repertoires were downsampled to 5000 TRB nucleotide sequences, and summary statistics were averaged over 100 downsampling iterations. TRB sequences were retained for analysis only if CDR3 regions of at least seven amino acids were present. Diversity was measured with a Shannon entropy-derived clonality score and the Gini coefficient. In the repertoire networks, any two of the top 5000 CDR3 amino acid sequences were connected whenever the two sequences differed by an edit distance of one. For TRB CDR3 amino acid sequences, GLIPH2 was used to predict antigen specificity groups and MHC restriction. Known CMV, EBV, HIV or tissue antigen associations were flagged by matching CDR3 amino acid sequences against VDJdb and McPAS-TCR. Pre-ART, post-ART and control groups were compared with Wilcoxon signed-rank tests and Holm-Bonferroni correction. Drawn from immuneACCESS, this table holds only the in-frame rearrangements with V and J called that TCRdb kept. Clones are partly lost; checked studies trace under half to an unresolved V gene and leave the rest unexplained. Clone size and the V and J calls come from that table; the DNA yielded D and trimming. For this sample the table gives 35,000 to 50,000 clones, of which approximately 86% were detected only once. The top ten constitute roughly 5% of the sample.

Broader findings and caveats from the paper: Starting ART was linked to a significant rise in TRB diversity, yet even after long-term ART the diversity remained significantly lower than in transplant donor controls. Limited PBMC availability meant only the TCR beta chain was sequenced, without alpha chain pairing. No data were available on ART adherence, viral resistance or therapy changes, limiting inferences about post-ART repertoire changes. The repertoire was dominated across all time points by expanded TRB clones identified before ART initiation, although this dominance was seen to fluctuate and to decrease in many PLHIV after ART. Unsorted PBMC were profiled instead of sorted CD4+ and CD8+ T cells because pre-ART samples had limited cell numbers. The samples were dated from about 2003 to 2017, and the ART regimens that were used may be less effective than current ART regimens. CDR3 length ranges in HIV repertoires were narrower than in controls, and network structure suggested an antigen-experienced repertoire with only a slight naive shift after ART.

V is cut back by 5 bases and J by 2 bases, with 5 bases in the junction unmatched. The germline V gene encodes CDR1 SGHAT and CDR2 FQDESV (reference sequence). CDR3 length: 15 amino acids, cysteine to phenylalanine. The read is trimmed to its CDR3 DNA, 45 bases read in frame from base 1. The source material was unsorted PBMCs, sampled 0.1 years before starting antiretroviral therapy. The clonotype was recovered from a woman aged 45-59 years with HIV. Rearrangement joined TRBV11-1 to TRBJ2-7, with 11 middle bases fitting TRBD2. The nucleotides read TGTGCCAGCAGCCAAGGGACTAGCGGAACCTACGAGCAGTACTTC. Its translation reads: CASSQGTSGTYEQYF.